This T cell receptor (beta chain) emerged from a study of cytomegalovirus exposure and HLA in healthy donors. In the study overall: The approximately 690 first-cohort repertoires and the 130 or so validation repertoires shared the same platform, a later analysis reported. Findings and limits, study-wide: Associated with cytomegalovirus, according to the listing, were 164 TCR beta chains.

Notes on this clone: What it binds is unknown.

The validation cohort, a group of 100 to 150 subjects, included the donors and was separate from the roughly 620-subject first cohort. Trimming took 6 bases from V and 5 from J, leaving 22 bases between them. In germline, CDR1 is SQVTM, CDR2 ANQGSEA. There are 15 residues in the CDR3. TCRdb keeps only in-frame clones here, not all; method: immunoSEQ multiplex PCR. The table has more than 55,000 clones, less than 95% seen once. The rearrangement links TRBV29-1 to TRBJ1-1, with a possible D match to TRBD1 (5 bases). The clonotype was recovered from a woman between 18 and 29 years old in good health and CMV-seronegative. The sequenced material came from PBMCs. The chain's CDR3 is CSVGTGGLPGTEAFF. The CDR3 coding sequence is TGCAGCGTAGGGACGGGGGGTCTTCCCGGGACTGAAGCTTTCTTT.